This is a list of T cell receptor beta chains from one sample in a study of cytotoxic CD8 clonotypes in ibrutinib-treated CLL. Using immunoSEQ multiplex PCR, the repertoire was profiled, and TCRdb retains in-frame clones only, with some absent. The sample lists approximately 190,000 clones; 60% to 80% were seen once. The specimen comprised PBMCs, sampled after 12 months of ibrutinib treatment. These TCRs come from a human donor with chronic lymphocytic leukemia. The CDR3 runs from the conserved cysteine through the conserved F or W. Fields, in order: J gene, V gene, D gene, clone size, CDR3 DNA, CDR3 protein. The D gene is left open where the match is weak. Only some rows state a clone size, as once, few, many or a class for expanded clones.

TRBJ1-2 TRBV2 TRBD1 - TGTGCCAGCAGCGCGACAGGGGTCAACTATGGCTACACCTTC CASSATGVNYGYTF
TRBJ2-1 TRBV19 - few TGTGCCAGTAGTATACGTGCGGGGTACTCCTACAATGAGCAGTTCTTC CASSIRAGYSYNEQFF
TRBJ2-3 TRBV30 TRBD1 few TGTGCCTGCCACCCCGGGACAGGGGGAAGCACAGATACGCAGTATTTT CACHPGTGGSTDTQYF
TRBJ2-7 TRBV7-2 TRBD2 - TGTGCCAGCAGCTCTAGCGGACGACCCTCCTACGAGCAGTACTTC CASSSSGRPSYEQYF
TRBJ2-1 TRBV9 - few TGTGCCAGCAGCGCCGCCGTCTCCTACAATGAGCAGTTCTTC CASSAAVSYNEQFF
TRBJ1-4 TRBV5-6 - - TGTGCCAGCAGCATATTTAGGCAGGGGCGGAATGAAAAACTGTTTTTT CASSIFRQGRNEKLFF
TRBJ1-5 TRBV30 - - TGTGCCTGTGCCCCAGGGGAAGGGCAGCCCCAGCATTTT CACAPGEGQPQHF
TRBJ2-1 TRBV12-5 - few TGTGCTAGTGGTTTGGCGACAGAACACAATGAGCAGTTCTTC CASGLATEHNEQFF
TRBJ1-1 TRBV20-1 - - TGCAGTGCTGAACGACAGGATGAAGCTTTCTTT CSAERQDEAFF
TRBJ1-5 TRBV19 - - TGTGCCAGTAATCGGAATAGCAATCAGCCCCAGCATTTT CASNRNSNQPQHF
TRBJ2-5 TRBV27 - - TGTGCCAGCAGTTTATTAGGGGAACGAGAGACCCAGTACTTC CASSLLGERETQYF
TRBJ1-4 TRBV2 TRBD1 - TGTGCCAGCAGTTGGACAGGGTCACTGTTTTTT CASSWTGSLFF
TRBJ2-7 TRBV9 TRBD1 - TGTGCCAGCAGCGGGACAGGGCACGAGCAGTACTTC CASSGTGHEQYF
TRBJ1-2 TRBV6-5 - - TGTGCCAGCAGTAACATAGATGGCTACACCTTC CASSNIDGYTF
TRBJ1-3 TRBV5-1 - - TGCGCCAGCAGCTTGGGCTCTGGAAACACCATATATTTT CASSLGSGNTIYF
TRBJ2-1 TRBV4-2 - once TGTGCCAGCAGCCATTCCGATGGGTCGGGGGAGCAGTTCTTC CASSHSDGSGEQFF
TRBJ1-5 TRBV5-6 - few TGTGCCAGCAGCTTGAGGCATAGCAATCAGCCCCAGCATTTT CASSLRHSNQPQHF
TRBJ1-4 TRBV19 - few TGTGCCAGTGAGGCACTCCGGGAGGGCGGGGATAAAAAACTGTTTTTT CASEALREGGDKKLFF
TRBJ2-7 TRBV5-6 - once TGTGCCAGCAGCTCAACAGGGTTCTCCTACGAGCAGTACTTC CASSSTGFSYEQYF
TRBJ2-1 TRBV11-1 TRBD1 few TGTGCCAGCAGCTTAGGGGACAGCTACAATGAGCAGTTCTTC CASSLGDSYNEQFF
TRBJ2-1 TRBV30 - - TGTGCCTGGAGCCTACGGACGAGCTCCTACAATGAGCAGTTCTTC CAWSLRTSSYNEQFF
TRBJ2-1 TRBV9 TRBD2 - TGTGCCAGCAGCCCCCGACCCCCCACTAGCGGAGGAGGGCCTTACAATGAGCAGTTCTTC CASSPRPPTSGGGPYNEQFF
TRBJ2-1 TRBV28 - few TGTGCCAGCAGTGACAGCCTCTCCTACAATGAGCAGTTCTTC CASSDSLSYNEQFF
TRBJ2-2 TRBV5-1 - - TGCGCCAGCAGCCCCGGACAGATCTCCGGGGAGCTGTTTTTT CASSPGQISGELFF
TRBJ2-7 TRBV7-9 TRBD2 - TGTGCCAGCAGCCTGGTGCGGGGGATTCACTACGAGCAGTACTTC CASSLVRGIHYEQYF
TRBJ2-1 TRBV28 - - TGTGCCAGCAGCACCCGGGGACTGGCATACAATGAGCAGTTCTTC CASSTRGLAYNEQFF